These 25 T cell receptor beta chains were all obtained from the same sample, sequenced in a study of blood T cell repertoires in COVID-19. The method was immunoSEQ multiplex PCR; TCRdb's version includes in-frame clones alone and lacks a portion of them. Seen here are about 40,000 clones, around 85% observed once, and the top ten hold 24%. Input material: peripheral blood. The receptors were gathered from a human donor with acute or convalescent COVID-19. The donor label of this sample is uncertain.

CDR3 amino acids: CASSARTEQETQYF. Here the CDR3 DNA reads TGTGCCAGCAGCGCCCGGACAGAGCAAGAGACCCAGTACTTC. V gene TRBV9 combines with J gene TRBJ2-5; TRBD1 might be the D (6 bases). Germline assignment: CDR1 SGDLS and CDR2 YYNGEE. Trimming shortened V by 3 bases and J by 2 bases, and 11 bases separated the two germline ends. The CDR3 spans 14 residues.

The chain uses TRBV9 and TRBJ1-1, with 8 bases lining up with TRBD1. The CDR3 runs 18 residues. V lost 2 bases, J lost 0 bases, and 12 bases stayed unmatched. The germline CDR1 and CDR2 sequences are SGDLS and YYNGEE. In DNA, the CDR3 is TGTGCCAGCAGCGTGGGGACACAGGGGGATATAATGAACACTGAAGCTTTCTTT. Translation: CASSVGTQGDIMNTEAFF.

CDR3 coding DNA: TGTGCCAGTAGTTGGGGGGGTGGGTACAATGAGCAGTTCTTC. It yields the protein CASSWGGGYNEQFF. This sequence joins TRBV19 and TRBJ2-1; 7 bases match TRBD2. Germline assignment: CDR1 LNHDA and CDR2 SQIVND (reference sequence). With V trimmed by 5 bases and J by 4 bases, 5 bases remained unmatched. This CDR3 is 14 amino acids long.

This chain joins TRBV19 and TRBJ2-6; TRBD1 agrees at 8 bases. Trimming at V came to 5 bases and at J to 4 bases, leaving 4 bases not matched to a gene. The CDR3 length is 15 residues. Per the germline V gene, CDR1 is LNHDA and CDR2 is SQIVND (reference sequence). The CDR3 sequence is CASSQGAEGANVLTF. CDR3 coding DNA: TGTGCCAGTAGTCAGGGGGCGGAAGGGGCCAACGTCCTGACTTTC. Drawing the rest from reference TRBV19 and TRBJ2-6, the complete variable domain is DGGITQSPKYLFRKEGQNVTLSCEQNLNHDAMYWYRQDPGQGLRLIYYSQIVNDFQKGDIAEGYSVSREKKESFPLTVTSAQKNPTAFYLCASSQGAEGANVLTFGAGSRLTVL.

The chain combines TRBV4-3 with TRBJ1-2, with D maybe TRBD1 (5 bases). This CDR3 has 15 residues. V lost 0 bases, J lost 3 bases, and 11 bases lay in between. Germline V lookup: CDR1 LGHNA, CDR2 YSLEER. The CDR3 DNA follows: TGCGCCAGCAGCCAAGAAGCAGCAGGGTACTATGGCTACACCTTC. It specifies CASSQEAAGYYGYTF.

This sequence joins TRBV25-1 and TRBJ2-3; 9 positions match TRBD2. Trimming cost V 5 bases and J 3 bases; bases outside gene matches: 6. The CDR3 is 15 residues long. In germline, CDR1 is MGHDK, CDR2 SYGVNS. The CDR3 protein is CASSSGRGGTDTQYF. CDR3 bases: TGTGCCAGCAGTTCGGGGCGGGGGGGAACAGATACGCAGTATTTT.

This chain links TRBV3-1 (or the pseudogene TRBV3-2) with TRBJ2-1; TRBD2 matches at 9 bases. After removal of 10 bases from V and 6 bases from J, the junction contained 10 bases not matched to a gene. The germline gives CDR1 LGHDT, CDR2 YNNKEL (reference sequence). CDR3 size: 14 residues. CDR3 DNA: TGTGCCACCGAGACTAGCGGCTACTCCAATGAGCAGTTCTTC. Its translation: CATETSGYSNEQFF.

The chain couples TRBV6-5 to TRBJ1-3; weak D call: TRBD1 (6 bases). The germline V gene has CDR1 MNHEY and CDR2 SVGAGI. The V gene lost 7 bases and the J gene lost 4 bases, with 11 bases spanning the gap. CDR3 length: 13 residues. The CDR3 region has the DNA TGTGCCAGCATCCCGACAGGCGGAAACACCATATATTTT. Amino acid sequence: CASIPTGGNTIYF.

In its sample, this clone ranks as medium-sized (0.01 to 0.1%). The CDR3 DNA is TGTGCCAGTAGTGAAATAGGGGGACAGAAAAGCAATCAGCCCCAGCATTTT. Translation: CASSEIGGQKSNQPQHF. The chain employs TRBV19 and TRBJ1-5; 7 bases fit TRBD1. Germline CDR1 LNHDA, CDR2 SQIVND (reference sequence). The length of the CDR3 is 17 residues. V lost 5 bases to trimming and J lost 1 base; unmatched junction nucleotides: 11. The complete variable domain, with remaining parts taken from reference TRBV19 and TRBJ1-5, reads DGGITQSPKYLFRKEGQNVTLSCEQNLNHDAMYWYRQDPGQGLRLIYYSQIVNDFQKGDIAEGYSVSREKKESFPLTVTSAQKNPTAFYLCASSEIGGQKSNQPQHFGDGTRLSIL.

This clone was recorded a few times. The rearrangement uses TRBV21-1 and TRBJ2-7; TRBD1 was called by the table and not checked on the DNA. TRBV21-1 is recorded as a pseudogene. This CDR3 is built from 15 residues. This chain's CDR3 is CASSKYRGPSYEQYF. CDR3 nucleotides: TGTGCCAGCAGCAAATACAGGGGGCCCTCCTACGAGCAGTACTTC.

V is TRBV5-4 and J is TRBJ1-3; D is unclear. With 0 bases removed from V and 0 bases from J, the gap between germline ends came to 7 bases. This CDR3 contains 15 residues. Per the germline V gene, CDR1 is SGHNT and CDR2 is YYREEE (reference sequence). CDR3 protein: CASSLGGNSGNTIYF. CDR3 DNA sequence: TGTGCCAGCAGCTTGGGCGGGAACTCTGGAAACACCATATATTTT.

The rearrangement links TRBV5-6 to TRBJ1-1; D is perhaps TRBD1 (5 bases). The V gene's germline CDR1 is SGHDT and CDR2 YYEEEE. V lost 0 bases to trimming and J lost 4 bases, with 13 bases between them. The CDR3 extends over 15 amino acids. The CDR3 nucleotides are TGTGCCAGCAGCTTGGGTCGGGGGAAGGGCACTGAAGCTTTCTTT. This codes for CASSLGRGKGTEAFF.

This clone was found once. The rearrangement joins TRBV19 to TRBJ2-1; 13 nucleotides align to TRBD2. The J segment lost 12 bases and the V segment lost 3 bases, leaving 14 bases of the junction unmatched. This CDR3 is built from 17 residues. Germline V CDR1 and CDR2: LNHDA, SQIVND (reference sequence). CDR3 amino acids: CASSIPRPGLAGTGQFF. The CDR3 DNA reads as TGTGCCAGTAGTATCCCCCGACCGGGACTAGCGGGGACCGGGCAGTTCTTC.

The chain couples TRBV27 to TRBJ2-5; D not resolved. V was clipped by 2 bases and J by 0 bases, with 7 bases between them. Germline V gives CDR1 MNHEY, CDR2 SMNVEV (reference sequence). This CDR3 has 14 residues. CDR3 DNA sequence: TGTGCCAGCAGTTTACACATGTACCAAGAGACCCAGTACTTC. This codes for CASSLHMYQETQYF.

The genes are TRBV18 and TRBJ2-3, with 8 bases aligning to TRBD1. Germline V lookup: CDR1 KGHSH, CDR2 LQKENI. J was trimmed by 4 bases and V by 4 bases; bases with no gene match: 4. The CDR3 is made up of 14 amino acids. The CDR3 loop is CASSLGQGPDTQYF. The CDR3, as DNA: TGTGCCAGCTCACTAGGACAGGGCCCAGATACGCAGTATTTT.

The chain uses TRBV20-1 and TRBJ2-1; 10 bases agree with TRBD2. J lost 10 bases, V lost 3 bases, and 9 bases had no gene match. This CDR3 region has 14 residues. CDR1 is DFQATT and CDR2 is SNEGSKA in the germline V gene (reference sequence). This CDR3 reads CSASWASGSYEQFF. The CDR3 bases are TGCAGTGCTAGTTGGGCTAGCGGGAGTTACGAGCAGTTCTTC.

The chain employs TRBV5-6 and TRBJ2-1; 9 positions agree with TRBD2. Germline V gene lookup returns CDR1 SGHDT and CDR2 YYEEEE. Trimming took 4 bases from V and 4 from J; bases not matched to a gene: 6. This CDR3 spans 15 amino acids. The CDR3 is CASSPRTSAYNEQFF. DNA for the CDR3: TGTGCCAGCAGCCCCAGGACTAGCGCTTACAATGAGCAGTTCTTC.

This chain joins TRBV28 and TRBJ1-5; TRBD1 agrees at 7 bases. The CDR3 covers 16 residues. Germline lookup yields CDR1 MDHEN and CDR2 SYDVKM. Losses at the gene ends were 3 bases for V and 7 bases for J; bases not matched to a gene: 12. CDR3 loop: CASSLGDSGGRQPQHF. The DNA of the CDR3 is TGTGCCAGCAGTTTGGGGGACAGCGGGGGACGGCAGCCCCAGCATTTT.

The CDR3 is CASSQESPGVGYNEQFF. DNA of the CDR3: TGTGCCAGCAGCCAAGAATCCCCCGGAGTCGGCTACAATGAGCAGTTCTTC. The V call is TRBV3-1 (or the pseudogene TRBV3-2), the J call TRBJ2-1; unclear D gene. V was clipped by 0 bases and J by 3 bases, with 15 bases between them. The CDR3 runs 17 residues. Germline V CDR1 and CDR2: LGHDT, YNNKEL (reference sequence).

This clone was detected many times. The same CDR3 can be traced to other DNA sequences in this sample. This chain uses TRBV19 with TRBJ2-1; 9 nucleotides align to TRBD1. Germline V gene data show CDR1 as LNHDA and CDR2 as SQIVND (reference sequence). Trimming took 5 bases from V and 1 from J; bases not matched to a gene: 3. CDR3 length equals 15 residues. This CDR3 reads CASSADRGSYNEQFF. The CDR3 DNA is TGTGCCAGTAGTGCCGACAGGGGGTCCTACAATGAGCAGTTCTTC.

V and J are TRBV9 and TRBJ2-3, with D maybe TRBD2 (5 bases). Germline CDR1 SGDLS, CDR2 YYNGEE. V lost 0 bases and J lost 3, with 11 bases in between. This CDR3 is built from 15 residues. In DNA form, the CDR3 reads TGTGCCAGCAGCGTAGGACTGGGCGGGACAGATACGCAGTATTTT. This gives the protein CASSVGLGGTDTQYF.

This clone showed up just once. The V and J genes are TRBV12-3 or TRBV12-4 and TRBJ2-5; no reliable D call. This CDR3 comprises 12 residues. V was cut by 6 bases and J by 5 bases, with 10 bases left in between. CDR3 in DNA: TGTGCCAGCAGCCTGCTCAGGGAGACCCAGTACTTC. It translates to CASSLLRETQYF.

This chain uses TRBV9 with TRBJ1-5, with D perhaps matching TRBD1 (6 bases). The V gene lost 3 bases and the J gene lost 5 bases, with 15 bases spanning the gap. Germline loops: CDR1 SGDLS, CDR2 YYNGEE. The CDR3 length is 15 residues. The CDR3 spells CASSETGFGDQPQHF. The CDR3 DNA is TGTGCCAGCAGCGAGACAGGTTTTGGGGATCAGCCCCAGCATTTT.

This sequence joins TRBV28 and TRBJ2-7; 9 positions match TRBD2. The length of the CDR3 is 17 residues. J was trimmed by 1 base and V by 1 base; bases with no gene match: 8. CDR1 and CDR2 (germline): MDHEN, SYDVKM. CDR3 DNA: TGTGCCAGCAGTTTATCTGCTACAGCGGGAGGATCCTACGAGCAGTACTTC. Translation gives CASSLSATAGGSYEQYF.

The rearrangement uses TRBV7-9 and TRBJ2-2, with D tentatively TRBD1 (5 bases). Germline V gene data show CDR1 as SEHNR and CDR2 as FQNEAQ (reference sequence). CDR3 length equals 17 residues. Trimming pared 2 bases from V and 4 bases from J, leaving 17 bases between. CDR3 loop: CASSLIQGGLGTGELFF. The CDR3 nucleotides read TGTGCCAGCAGCTTAATTCAGGGCGGTTTAGGCACCGGGGAGCTGTTTTTT. The whole variable domain, remainder taken from reference TRBV7-9 and TRBJ2-2, is DTGVSQNPRHKITKRGQNVTFRCDPISEHNRLYWYRQTLGQGPEFLTYFQNEAQLEKSRLLSDRFSAERPKGSFSTLEIQRTEQGDSAMYLCASSLIQGGLGTGELFFGEGSRLTVL.